A selection of T cell receptor beta chains follows, all from one sample in a study of radiotherapy plus CTLA-4 blockade in lung cancer. Data came from immunoSEQ multiplex PCR; TCRdb stores just in-frame clones and leaves some out. The data contain over 75,000 clones, about four fifths of them singletons. The input for sequencing was peripheral blood, taken from a patient treated with radiotherapy plus ipilimumab. These receptors originate from a human donor with non-small cell lung cancer who had stable disease on radiotherapy plus ipilimumab. Each CDR3 is given without its conserved first and last residue. Expanded clones are given a class, and other clones once, few, many or no size at all.

CDR3 protein | clone size | J gene | V gene
ASSATGGQGRGYT | . | TRBJ1-2 | TRBV2
ASIRAGQGSWGYT | . | TRBJ1-2 | TRBV6-1
ASCQWGSETQY | . | TRBJ2-5 | TRBV7-8
ASSSTSGGARTGELF | once | TRBJ2-2 | TRBV7-2
ASSLAGLAGAGEQY | . | TRBJ2-7 | TRBV7-2
ASSRAFGWGPGTDTQY | once | TRBJ2-3 | TRBV7-9
ASSPPTGHPTGELF | once | TRBJ2-2 | TRBV14
ASSSDRLSGNTIY | . | TRBJ1-3 | TRBV5-1
ASSASGTGGSTMQY | few | TRBJ2-7 | TRBV10-2
ASRDTPGLAGGPNEQF | . | TRBJ2-1 | TRBV27
ASSSLTGSTDTQY | . | TRBJ2-3 | TRBV6-1
ASSPDQETQY | once | TRBJ2-5 | TRBV7-3
ASSVPGTGGTEAF | once | TRBJ1-1 | TRBV7-2
ATDRGLNYEQY | . | TRBJ2-7 | TRBV30
ASSPHLGVTYEQY | . | TRBJ2-7 | TRBV28
ATSFSGTTPF | . | TRBJ2-1 | TRBV15
ASSWDRGDTEAF | few | TRBJ1-1 | TRBV18
ASSIRRTGLTYNSPLH | . | TRBJ1-6 | TRBV19
ASNPAASGNYEQY | . | TRBJ2-7 | TRBV6-5
ASSLSGGETQY | few | TRBJ2-5 | TRBV7-9
ASSFAQGRGSTDTQY | . | TRBJ2-3 | TRBV5-1
ASSSAGTELRGYT | few | TRBJ1-2 | TRBV28
ASSISVSGNTIY | . | TRBJ1-3 | TRBV6-1
ASSGRLAGGRADTQY | . | TRBJ2-3 | TRBV7-2
ASSQGKNTEAF | . | TRBJ1-1 | TRBV5-4
SATPQTGLF | . | TRBJ1-4 | TRBV20-1
ASSEAGAYGYT | . | TRBJ1-2 | TRBV10-2
ASSFSRDTDTQY | . | TRBJ2-3 | TRBV28
ASSPSSGGTYEQY | once | TRBJ2-7 | TRBV6-1